The 2 T cell receptor beta chains in this list originate from one sample, sequenced in a study of T cell responses to AZD1222 COVID-19 vaccine. The protocol was immunoSEQ multiplex PCR, while the TCRdb copy is restricted to in-frame clones and leaves out a portion. The sample lists 200,000 or so clones; 87% were seen once. The sample consisted of peripheral blood, taken on day 0 of MenACWY control vaccination. These receptors were obtained from an adult in good health.

This clone was counted a few times. The chain combines TRBV28 with TRBJ1-4; no clear D. The germline V and J ends were trimmed by 3 bases and 5 bases, with 16 bases remaining between them. The germline CDR1 and CDR2 sequences are MDHEN and SYDVKM. The CDR3 runs to 16 residues. Here the CDR3 reads CASSFRRGIGNEKLFF. The CDR3 DNA reads TGTGCCAGCAGTTTTCGGCGGGGAATTGGGAATGAAAAACTGTTTTTT.

The chain uses TRBV3-1 (or the pseudogene TRBV3-2) and TRBJ2-1; TRBD2 might be the D (6 bases). Germline-derived CDR1 and CDR2 are LGHDT and YNNKEL (reference sequence). The CDR3 sequence is 18 residues long. V lost 0 bases and J lost 1, with 16 bases in between. CDR3 sequence (DNA): TGTGCCAGCAGCCAAGATCGACAAACGGGAGAGTCCTACAATGAGCAGTTCTTC. Amino acid sequence: CASSQDRQTGESYNEQFF.